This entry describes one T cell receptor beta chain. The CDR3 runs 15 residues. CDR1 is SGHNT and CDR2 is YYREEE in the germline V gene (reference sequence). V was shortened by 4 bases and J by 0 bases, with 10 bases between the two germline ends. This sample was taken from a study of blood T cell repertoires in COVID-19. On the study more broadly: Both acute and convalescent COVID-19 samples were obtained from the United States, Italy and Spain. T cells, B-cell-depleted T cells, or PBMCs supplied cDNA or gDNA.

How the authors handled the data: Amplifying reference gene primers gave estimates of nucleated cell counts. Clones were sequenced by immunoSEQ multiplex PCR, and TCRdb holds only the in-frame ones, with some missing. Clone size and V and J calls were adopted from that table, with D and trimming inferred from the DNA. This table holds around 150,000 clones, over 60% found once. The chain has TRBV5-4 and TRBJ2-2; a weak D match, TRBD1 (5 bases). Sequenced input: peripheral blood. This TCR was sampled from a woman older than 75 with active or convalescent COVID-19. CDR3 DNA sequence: TGTGCCAGCAGCCCGACAGTAGCGAACACCGGGGAGCTGTTTTTT. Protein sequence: CASSPTVANTGELFF.